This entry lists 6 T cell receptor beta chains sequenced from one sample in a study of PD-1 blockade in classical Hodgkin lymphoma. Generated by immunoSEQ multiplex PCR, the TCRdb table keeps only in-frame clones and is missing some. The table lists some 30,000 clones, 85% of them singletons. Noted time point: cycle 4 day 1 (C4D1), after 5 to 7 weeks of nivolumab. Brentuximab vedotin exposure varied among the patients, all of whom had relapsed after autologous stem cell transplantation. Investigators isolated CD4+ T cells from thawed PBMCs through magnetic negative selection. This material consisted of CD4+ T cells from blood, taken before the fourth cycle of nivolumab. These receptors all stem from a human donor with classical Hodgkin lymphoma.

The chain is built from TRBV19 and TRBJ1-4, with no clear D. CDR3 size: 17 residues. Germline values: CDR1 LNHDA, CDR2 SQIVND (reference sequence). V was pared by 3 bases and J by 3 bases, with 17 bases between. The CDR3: CASSMDVWGRSNEKLFF. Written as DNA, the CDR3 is TGTGCCAGTAGTATGGATGTATGGGGTCGTTCTAATGAAAAACTGTTTTTT.

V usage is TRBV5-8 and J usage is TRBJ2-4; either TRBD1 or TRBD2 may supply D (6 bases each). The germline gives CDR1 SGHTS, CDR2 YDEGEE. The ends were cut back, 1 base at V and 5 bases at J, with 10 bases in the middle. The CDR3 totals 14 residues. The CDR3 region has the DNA TGTGCCAGCAGCTTGTGGGGGGCCGAAAACATTCAGTACTTC. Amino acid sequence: CASSLWGAENIQYF.

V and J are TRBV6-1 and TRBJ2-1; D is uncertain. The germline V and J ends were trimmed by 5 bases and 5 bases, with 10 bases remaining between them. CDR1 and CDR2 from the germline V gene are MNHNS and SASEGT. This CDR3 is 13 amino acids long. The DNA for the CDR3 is TGTGCCAGCAGTCGAAATTGGGACAATGAGCAGTTCTTC. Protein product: CASSRNWDNEQFF.

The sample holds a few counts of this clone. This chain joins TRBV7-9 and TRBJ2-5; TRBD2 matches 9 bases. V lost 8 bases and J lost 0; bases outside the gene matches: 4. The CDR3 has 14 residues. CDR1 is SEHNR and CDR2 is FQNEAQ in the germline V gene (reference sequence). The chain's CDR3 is CASSSGRYQETQYF. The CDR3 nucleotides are TGTGCCAGCTCCAGCGGGAGGTACCAAGAGACCCAGTACTTC.

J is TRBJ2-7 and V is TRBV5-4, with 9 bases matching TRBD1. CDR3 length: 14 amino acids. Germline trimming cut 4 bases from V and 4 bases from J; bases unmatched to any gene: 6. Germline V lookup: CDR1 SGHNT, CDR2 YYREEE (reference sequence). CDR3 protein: CASSKTGGAYEQYF. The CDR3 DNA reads TGTGCCAGCAGCAAAACAGGGGGCGCGTACGAGCAGTACTTC. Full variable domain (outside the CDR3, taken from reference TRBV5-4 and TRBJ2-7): ETGVTQSPTHLIKTRGQQVTLRCSSQSGHNTVSWYQQALGQGPQFIFQYYREEENGRGNFPPRFSGLQFPNYSSELNVNALELDDSALYLCASSKTGGAYEQYFGPGTRLTVT.

The CDR3 bases are TGTGCCAGCAGCCCTGAAGGGCGGCCAGGGGATTCACCCCTCCACTTT. It codes for CASSPEGRPGDSPLHF. This chain connects TRBV9 to TRBJ1-6, with D perhaps matching TRBD1 (6 bases). CDR3 size: 16 residues. Trimming took 4 bases from V and 8 from J, leaving 19 bases between them. Germline CDR1 SGDLS, CDR2 YYNGEE.